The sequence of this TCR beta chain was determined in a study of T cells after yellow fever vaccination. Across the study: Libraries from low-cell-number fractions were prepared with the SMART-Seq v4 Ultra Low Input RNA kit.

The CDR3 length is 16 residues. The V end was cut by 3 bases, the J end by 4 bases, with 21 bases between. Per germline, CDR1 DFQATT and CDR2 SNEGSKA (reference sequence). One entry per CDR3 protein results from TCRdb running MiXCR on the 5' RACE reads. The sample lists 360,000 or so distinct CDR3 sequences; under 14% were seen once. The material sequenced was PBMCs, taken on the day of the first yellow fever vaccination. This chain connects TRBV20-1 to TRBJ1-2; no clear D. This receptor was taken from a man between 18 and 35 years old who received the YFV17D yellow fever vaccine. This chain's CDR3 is CSASLLGIDLAYGYTF. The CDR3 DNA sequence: TGCAGTGCTAGTCTCTTGGGGATAGACCTCGCCTATGGCTACACCTTC.